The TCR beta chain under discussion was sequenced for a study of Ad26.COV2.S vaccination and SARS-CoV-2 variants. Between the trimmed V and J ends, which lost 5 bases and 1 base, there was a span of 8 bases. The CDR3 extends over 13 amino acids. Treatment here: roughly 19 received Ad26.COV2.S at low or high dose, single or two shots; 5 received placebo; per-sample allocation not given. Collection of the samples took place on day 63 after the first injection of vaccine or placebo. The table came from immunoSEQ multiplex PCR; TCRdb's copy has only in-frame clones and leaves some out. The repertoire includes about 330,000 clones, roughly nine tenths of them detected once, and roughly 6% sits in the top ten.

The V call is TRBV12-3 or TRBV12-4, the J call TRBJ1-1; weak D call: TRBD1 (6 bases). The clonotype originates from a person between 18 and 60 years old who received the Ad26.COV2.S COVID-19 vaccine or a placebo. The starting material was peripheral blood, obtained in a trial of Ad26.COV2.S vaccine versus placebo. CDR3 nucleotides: TGTGCCAGCAGTAAACAGGGGAACACTGAAGCTTTCTTT. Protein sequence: CASSKQGNTEAFF.